One sample yielded the 7 T cell receptor beta chains listed below, sequenced in a study of regulatory T cells in long-lasting Graves disease. Time point of the sample: persistent/refractory GD, antithyroid drugs over 5 years with positive TRAb. With RNA extracted from PBMCs as input, the TCR library was made. Arm-PCR with iRepertoire HTBI primers amplified the CDR3 regions for these TCR beta libraries. A single record per CDR3 protein comes from TCRdb applying MiXCR to the multiplex PCR reads. The repertoire has 300,000 to 500,000 distinct CDR3 sequences, more than 20% of them found once; the top ten carry less than 25%. The input for sequencing was peripheral blood mononuclear cells (PBMCs), taken when the disease was refractory, from a patient treated with antithyroid drugs. The receptors were sampled from a female donor with Graves disease.

In its sample, this clonotype was seen many times. The CDR3 nucleotides read TGTGCCAGCAGTTTGGGACAAAATTCACCCCTCCACTTT. It encodes CASSLGQNSPLHF. The chain links TRBV12-3 or TRBV12-4 to TRBJ1-6, with D maybe TRBD1 (6 bases). The CDR3 contains 13 residues. The V and J ends lost 3 bases and 7 bases respectively, with 7 bases between them.

The chain recombines TRBV19 with TRBJ2-4; D gene uncertain. Per the germline V gene, CDR1 is LNHDA and CDR2 is SQIVND (reference sequence). Trimming left V 7 bases short and J 0 bases short, with 7 bases between. The length of the CDR3 is 13 residues. Written as DNA, the CDR3 is TGTGCCAGTACTGGGCTAGCCAAAAACATTCAGTACTTC. Translation: CASTGLAKNIQYF.

V and J are TRBV6-5 and TRBJ2-7; D gene ambiguous. Germline loops: CDR1 MNHEY, CDR2 SVGAGI. Trimming cost V 2 bases and J 3 bases, with 11 bases left between them. The CDR3 is made up of 14 amino acids. CDR3 protein: CASSYGGEFYEQYF. The CDR3 region has the DNA TGTGCCAGCAGTTACGGTGGGGAATTCTACGAGCAGTACTTC.

There are a few counts of this clonotype. This rearrangement joins TRBV12-3 or TRBV12-4 to TRBJ2-1; D remains ambiguous. V was shortened by 2 bases and J by 9 bases, with 5 bases between the two germline ends. This CDR3 spans 11 amino acids. The CDR3 reads CASSLLGEQFF. CDR3 sequence (DNA): TGTGCCAGCAGTTTACTGGGTGAGCAGTTCTTC.

In its sample, this clonotype was seen a few times. The CDR3: CASSRGLQRKFTEAFF. The CDR3 coding sequence is TGCGCCAGCAGCCGAGGTTTACAGCGAAAATTCACTGAAGCTTTCTTT. The rearrangement joins TRBV4-1 to TRBJ1-1; unclear D gene. The CDR3 spans 16 residues. The V end was cut by 4 bases, the J end by 4 bases, with 19 bases between. CDR1 is MGHRA, CDR2 YSYEKL, per germline.

This clonotype was seen a few times. This sequence joins TRBV6-2 or TRBV6-3 and TRBJ1-3; D unclear. Germline-derived CDR1 and CDR2 are MNHEY and SVGEGT. Trimming removed 2 bases at V and 0 bases at J, with 17 bases between. The CDR3 runs 18 residues. DNA of the CDR3: TGTGCCAGCAGTTACGGGTCAACGGTCGGTGGCTCTGGAAACACCATATATTTT. Translated, it gives CASSYGSTVGGSGNTIYF.

This clonotype was observed at least ten times. The chain couples TRBV28 to TRBJ1-1, with 7 bases aligning to TRBD1. The CDR3 spans 16 residues. The trim removed 7 bases at V and 0 bases at J, leaving 11 bases unmatched. The V gene's germline CDR1 is MDHEN and CDR2 SYDVKM. The DNA of the CDR3 is TGTGCCAGCACCCGACAGGGTGACCCCATGAACACTGAAGCTTTCTTT. Protein product: CASTRQGDPMNTEAFF.